This is a list of T cell receptor beta chains from one sample in a study of cytomegalovirus exposure and HLA in healthy donors. Produced via immunoSEQ multiplex PCR; TCRdb's table is partial and in-frame only. The profile shows 150,000 to 200,000 clones, about 70% of them singletons. The sequenced sample was PBMCs. All receptors derive from a woman aged 18 to 35 in good health and CMV-seropositive. Both conserved end residues are part of each CDR3. Fields, in order: J gene, V gene, CDR3 protein.

J gene: TRBJ1-3
V gene: TRBV28
CDR3 protein: CASSSMWSTGYGSGNTIYF

J gene: TRBJ1-3
V gene: TRBV6-5
CDR3 protein: CASSYGAGGNTIYF

J gene: TRBJ1-2
V gene: TRBV15
CDR3 protein: CATSRGTVANYGYTF

J gene: TRBJ2-7
V gene: TRBV30
CDR3 protein: CAWSDNWSSYEQYF

J gene: TRBJ1-2
V gene: TRBV27
CDR3 protein: CASSLFSGEGGVYGYTF

J gene: TRBJ1-5
V gene: TRBV27
CDR3 protein: CASRPEGGGNSNQPQHF

J gene: TRBJ1-1
V gene: TRBV6-6
CDR3 protein: CASSSMTGAGVEAFF

J gene: TRBJ2-1
V gene: TRBV28
CDR3 protein: CASISGLHRGSYNEQFF

J gene: TRBJ2-7
V gene: TRBV4-1
CDR3 protein: CASSPVTGVYEQYF

J gene: .
V gene: TRBV2
CDR3 protein: CASRADPSYEQYF

J gene: TRBJ2-7
V gene: TRBV2
CDR3 protein: CASGTYEQYF

J gene: TRBJ1-2
V gene: TRBV5-1
CDR3 protein: CASSLGQEYGYTF

J gene: TRBJ2-3
V gene: TRBV27
CDR3 protein: CASSVSDTQYF

J gene: TRBJ1-2
V gene: TRBV5-4
CDR3 protein: CASSNQGGYGYTF

J gene: TRBJ1-5
V gene: TRBV19
CDR3 protein: CASSLGQVNNQPQHF

J gene: TRBJ2-4
V gene: TRBV19
CDR3 protein: CASRTGSVAKNIQYF

J gene: TRBJ1-1
V gene: TRBV7-9
CDR3 protein: CASSGQGVGAEAFF

J gene: TRBJ2-7
V gene: TRBV18
CDR3 protein: CASSPKYAQQYEQYF

J gene: TRBJ2-1
V gene: TRBV5-4
CDR3 protein: CASSLVLAKNEQFF

J gene: TRBJ1-3
V gene: TRBV28
CDR3 protein: CASSHSTIYF

J gene: TRBJ1-1
V gene: TRBV29-1
CDR3 protein: CSVDPTGGITEAFF

J gene: TRBJ2-1
V gene: TRBV9
CDR3 protein: CASSEGPRDEQFF

J gene: TRBJ2-1
V gene: TRBV5-4
CDR3 protein: CASSVDYYNEQFF

J gene: TRBJ1-2
V gene: TRBV7-9
CDR3 protein: CASSPTGTGNYGYTF

J gene: TRBJ1-1
V gene: TRBV6-1
CDR3 protein: CASTGGAHYTEAFF

J gene: TRBJ2-1
V gene: TRBV7-2
CDR3 protein: CASSLELEQFF

J gene: TRBJ1-1
V gene: TRBV9
CDR3 protein: CASSLGKNTEAFF

J gene: TRBJ2-1
V gene: TRBV11-2
CDR3 protein: CASSLGAEVREQFF

J gene: TRBJ2-4
V gene: TRBV7-9
CDR3 protein: CASSTTGLAGGTNIQYF

J gene: TRBJ2-3
V gene: TRBV6-1
CDR3 protein: CASSPSGGTDTQYF

J gene: TRBJ2-5
V gene: TRBV6-5
CDR3 protein: CASSYSGALQETQYF

J gene: TRBJ2-1
V gene: TRBV2
CDR3 protein: CASSRDFSNEQFF

J gene: TRBJ2-2
V gene: TRBV7-3
CDR3 protein: CASSLVALGYKGGENTGELFF

J gene: TRBJ2-2
V gene: TRBV2
CDR3 protein: CASSVGSWTGELFF

J gene: TRBJ1-1
V gene: TRBV4-3
CDR3 protein: CASSQSGGLMNTEAFF

J gene: TRBJ1-2
V gene: TRBV7-2
CDR3 protein: CASSARQGASYGYTF

J gene: TRBJ2-7
V gene: TRBV6-1
CDR3 protein: CASSEAGRSSYEQYF

J gene: TRBJ2-5
V gene: TRBV5-8
CDR3 protein: CASSTRGGSQETQYF

J gene: TRBJ1-3
V gene: TRBV6-6
CDR3 protein: CASSYGPGAGNTIYF

J gene: TRBJ2-3
V gene: TRBV27
CDR3 protein: CASSFPGSTDTQYF

J gene: TRBJ1-5
V gene: TRBV7-2
CDR3 protein: CASSFAGNSRQPQHF

J gene: TRBJ1-4
V gene: TRBV7-9
CDR3 protein: CASSLQGLDEKLFF

J gene: TRBJ1-1
V gene: TRBV6-1
CDR3 protein: CASSPRQGPTEAFF